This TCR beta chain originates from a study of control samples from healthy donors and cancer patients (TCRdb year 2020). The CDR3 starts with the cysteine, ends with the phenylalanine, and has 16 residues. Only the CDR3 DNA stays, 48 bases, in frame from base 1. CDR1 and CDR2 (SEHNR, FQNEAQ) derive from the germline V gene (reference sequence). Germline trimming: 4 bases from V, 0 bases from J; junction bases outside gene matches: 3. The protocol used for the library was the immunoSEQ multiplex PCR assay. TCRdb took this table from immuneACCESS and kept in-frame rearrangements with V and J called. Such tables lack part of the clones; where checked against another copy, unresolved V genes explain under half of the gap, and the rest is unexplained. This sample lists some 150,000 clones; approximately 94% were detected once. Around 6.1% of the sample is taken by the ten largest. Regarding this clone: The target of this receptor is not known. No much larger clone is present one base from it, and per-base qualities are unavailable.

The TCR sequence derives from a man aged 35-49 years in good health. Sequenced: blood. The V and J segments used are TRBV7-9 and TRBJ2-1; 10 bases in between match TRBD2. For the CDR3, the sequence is CASSSGLAASYNEQFF. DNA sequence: TGTGCCAGCAGCTCAGGACTAGCGGCCTCCTACAATGAGCAGTTCTTC.